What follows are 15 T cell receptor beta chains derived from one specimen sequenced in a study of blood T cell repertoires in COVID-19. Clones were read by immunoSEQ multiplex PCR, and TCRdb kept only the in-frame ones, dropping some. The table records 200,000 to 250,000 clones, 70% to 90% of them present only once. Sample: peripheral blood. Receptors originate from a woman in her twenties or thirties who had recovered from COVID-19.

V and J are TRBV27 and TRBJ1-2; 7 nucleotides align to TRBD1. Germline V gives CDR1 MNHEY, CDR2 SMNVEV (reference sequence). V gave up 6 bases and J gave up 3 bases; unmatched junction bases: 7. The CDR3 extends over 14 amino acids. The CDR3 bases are TGTGCCAGCAGACCCCTCGACAGGGACTATGGCTACACCTTC. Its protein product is CASRPLDRDYGYTF.

Here the CDR3 reads CASSFDRQGDGGQYF. In DNA, the CDR3 is TGTGCCAGCAGTTTCGATCGACAGGGGGACGGGGGGCAGTACTTC. V is TRBV6-2 or TRBV6-3 and J is TRBJ2-7; the match to TRBD1 covers 9 bases. The trim removed 4 bases at V and 9 bases at J, leaving 13 bases unmatched. From germline, CDR1 is MNHEY and CDR2 SVGEGT. CDR3 length equals 15 residues.

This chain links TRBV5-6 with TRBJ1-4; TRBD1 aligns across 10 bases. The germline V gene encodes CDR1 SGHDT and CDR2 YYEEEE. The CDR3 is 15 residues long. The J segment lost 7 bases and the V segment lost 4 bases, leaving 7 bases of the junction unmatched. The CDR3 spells CASSPQGQGSEKLFF. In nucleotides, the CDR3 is TGTGCCAGCAGCCCACAGGGACAGGGGAGTGAAAAACTGTTTTTT.

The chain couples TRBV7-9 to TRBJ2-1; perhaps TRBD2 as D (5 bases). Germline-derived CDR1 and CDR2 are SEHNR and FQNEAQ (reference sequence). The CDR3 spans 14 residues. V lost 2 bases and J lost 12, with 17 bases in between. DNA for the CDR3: TGTGCCAGCAGCTTAAGTTTTGGGGAGACTCGGCAGTTCTTC. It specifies CASSLSFGETRQFF.

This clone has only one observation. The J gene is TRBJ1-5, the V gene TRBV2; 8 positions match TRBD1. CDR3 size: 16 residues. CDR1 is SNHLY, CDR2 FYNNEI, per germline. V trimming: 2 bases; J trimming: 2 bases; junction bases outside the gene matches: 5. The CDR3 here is CASSEPGQVRNQPQHF. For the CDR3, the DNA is TGTGCCAGCAGTGAACCGGGACAGGTACGCAATCAGCCCCAGCATTTT.

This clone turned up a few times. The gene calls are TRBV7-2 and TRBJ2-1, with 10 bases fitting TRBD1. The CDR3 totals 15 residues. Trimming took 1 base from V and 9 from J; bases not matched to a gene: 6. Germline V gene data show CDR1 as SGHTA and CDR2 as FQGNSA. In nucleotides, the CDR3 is TGTGCCAGCAGCTTAGGGGACAGGGGTTTTGGTGAGCAGTTCTTC. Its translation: CASSLGDRGFGEQFF.

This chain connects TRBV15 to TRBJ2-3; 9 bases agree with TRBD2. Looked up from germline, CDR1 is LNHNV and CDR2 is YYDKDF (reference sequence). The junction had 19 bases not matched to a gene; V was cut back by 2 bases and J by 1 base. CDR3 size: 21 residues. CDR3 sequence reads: CATSRPPPGAGGFIGTDTQYF. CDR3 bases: TGTGCCACCAGCAGACCGCCCCCAGGAGCGGGGGGATTTATAGGCACAGATACGCAGTATTTT.

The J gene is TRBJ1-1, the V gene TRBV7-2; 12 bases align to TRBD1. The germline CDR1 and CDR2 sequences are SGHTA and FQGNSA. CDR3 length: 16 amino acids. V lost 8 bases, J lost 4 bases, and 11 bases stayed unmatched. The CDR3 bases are TGTGCCAGCGGCCGGGACAGGGGGCGGGCGGGCACTGAAGCTTTCTTT. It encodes CASGRDRGRAGTEAFF.

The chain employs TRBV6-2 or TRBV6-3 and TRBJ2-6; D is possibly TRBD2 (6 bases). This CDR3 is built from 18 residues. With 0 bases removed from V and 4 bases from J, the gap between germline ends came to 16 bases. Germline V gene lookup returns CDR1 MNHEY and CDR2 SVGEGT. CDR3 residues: CASSYSLGTLRGANVLTF. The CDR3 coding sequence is TGTGCCAGCAGTTACTCGTTGGGGACTCTCCGAGGGGCCAACGTCCTGACTTTC.

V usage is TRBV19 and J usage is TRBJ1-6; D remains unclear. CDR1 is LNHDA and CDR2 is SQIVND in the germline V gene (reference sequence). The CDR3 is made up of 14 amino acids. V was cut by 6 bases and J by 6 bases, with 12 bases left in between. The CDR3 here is CASRRESLNSPLHF. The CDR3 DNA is TGTGCCAGTAGACGGGAGAGCCTTAATTCACCCCTCCACTTT.

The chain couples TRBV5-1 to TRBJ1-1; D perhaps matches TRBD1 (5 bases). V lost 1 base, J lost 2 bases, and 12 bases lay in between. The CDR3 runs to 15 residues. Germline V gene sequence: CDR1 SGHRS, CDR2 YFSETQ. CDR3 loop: CASSLRGLRNTEAFF. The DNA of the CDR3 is TGCGCCAGCAGCTTGCGGGGACTAAGAAACACTGAAGCTTTCTTT.

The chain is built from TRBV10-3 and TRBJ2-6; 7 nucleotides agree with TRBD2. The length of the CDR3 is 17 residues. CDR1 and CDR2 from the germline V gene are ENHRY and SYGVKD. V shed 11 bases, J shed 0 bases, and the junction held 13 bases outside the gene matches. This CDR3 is CAVTSGAGSSGANVLTF. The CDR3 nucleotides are TGTGCCGTCACAAGCGGGGCGGGATCCTCTGGGGCCAACGTCCTGACTTTC.

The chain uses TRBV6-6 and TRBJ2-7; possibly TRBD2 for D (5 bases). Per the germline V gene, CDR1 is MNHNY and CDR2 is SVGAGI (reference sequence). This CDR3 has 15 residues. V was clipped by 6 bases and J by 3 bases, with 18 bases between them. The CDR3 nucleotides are TGTGCCAGCAGCCGCACGACGGGAACCTACTACGAGCAGTACTTC. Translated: CASSRTTGTYYEQYF.

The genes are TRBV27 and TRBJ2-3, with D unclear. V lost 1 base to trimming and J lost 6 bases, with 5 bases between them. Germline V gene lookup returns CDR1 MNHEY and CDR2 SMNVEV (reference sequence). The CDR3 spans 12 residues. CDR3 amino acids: CASSLYGDTQYF. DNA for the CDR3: TGTGCCAGCAGTTTATACGGGGATACGCAGTATTTT.

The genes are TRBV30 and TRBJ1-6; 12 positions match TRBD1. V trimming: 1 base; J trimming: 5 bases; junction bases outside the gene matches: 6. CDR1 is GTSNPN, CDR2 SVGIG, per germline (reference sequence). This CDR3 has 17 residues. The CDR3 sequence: CAWSGDRGLPNNSPLHF. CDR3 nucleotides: TGTGCCTGGAGTGGGGACAGGGGGCTCCCTAATAATTCACCCCTCCACTTT.